A single sample is the source of the 21 T cell receptor beta chains below, sequenced in a study of siplizumab effects on memory and regulatory T cells. Clones were read by immunoSEQ multiplex PCR, and TCRdb kept only the in-frame ones, dropping some. This sample carries nearly 95,000 clones, 85% to 95% of them seen once, and the ten largest clones take 0.3%. Input material: non-Treg CD4+ T cells sorted from blood. These receptors were collected from a human donor in good health.

This chain links TRBV7-8 with TRBJ1-2; D ambiguous. This CDR3 has 14 residues. The V end was cut by 1 base, the J end by 6 bases, with 12 bases between. From germline, CDR1 is SGHVS and CDR2 FQNEAQ. In DNA, the CDR3 is TGTGCCAGCAGCTTAGAACGGACGGCCCATGGCTACACCTTC. Amino acids: CASSLERTAHGYTF.

The genes are TRBV28 and TRBJ1-5, with D hard to call. Looked up from germline, CDR1 is MDHEN and CDR2 is SYDVKM. This CDR3 contains 14 residues. The V and J ends lost 8 bases and 3 bases respectively, with 14 bases between them. The CDR3 here is CASQASGSNQPQHF. The CDR3 bases are TGTGCCAGCCAAGCCTCGGGATCCAATCAGCCCCAGCATTTT. Filled out from reference TRBV28 and TRBJ1-5, the complete variable domain reads DVKVTQSSRYLVKRTGEKVFLECVQDMDHENMFWYRQDPGLGLRLIYFSYDVKMKEKGDIPEGYSVSREKKERFSLILESASTNQTSMYLCASQASGSNQPQHFGDGTRLSIL.

V gene TRBV6-5 combines with J gene TRBJ2-7; tentatively, D is TRBD2 (6 bases). The CDR3 length is 11 residues. Germline V gives CDR1 MNHEY, CDR2 SVGAGI. Between the trimmed V and J ends, which lost 7 bases and 3 bases, there was a span of 7 bases. CDR3 coding DNA: TGTGCCAGCACGGACTACTACGAGCAGTACTTC. This translates into CASTDYYEQYF.

In this sample, this clone turned up once. J is TRBJ2-7 and V is TRBV5-1; D is undetermined. CDR1 is SGHRS and CDR2 is YFSETQ in the germline V gene. The CDR3 runs to 16 residues. The V gene lost 0 bases and the J gene lost 3 bases, with 16 bases spanning the gap. The CDR3 DNA reads as TGCGCCAGCAGCTTGGCCGGGTCAGGTTTAGACTACGAGCAGTACTTC. Its translation: CASSLAGSGLDYEQYF.

V gene TRBV11-2 combines with J gene TRBJ2-2, with D uncertain. The CDR3 is 12 amino acids. Germline CDR1 reads SGHAT; CDR2 reads FQNNGV. V was pared by 6 bases and J by 4 bases, with 6 bases between. The CDR3: CASSAITGELFF. The CDR3 coding sequence is TGTGCCAGCAGTGCGATCACCGGGGAGCTGTTTTTT.

The chain uses TRBV15 and TRBJ1-1; D remains ambiguous. The CDR3 has 15 residues. Deletions cut 0 bases from V and 0 bases from J, with 8 bases between. The germline V gene has CDR1 LNHNV and CDR2 YYDKDF (reference sequence). CDR3 residues: CATSRDKLMNTEAFF. The CDR3 bases are TGTGCCACCAGCAGAGACAAGTTGATGAACACTGAAGCTTTCTTT.

This clone came up a few times. CDR3 sequence reads: CASSPLGPVTGELFF. In DNA form, the CDR3 reads TGTGCCAGCAGCCCCCTCGGTCCGGTCACCGGGGAGCTGTTTTTT. The chain has TRBV11-2 and TRBJ2-2; D remains ambiguous. The CDR3 has 15 residues. V lost 5 bases to trimming and J lost 4 bases, with 14 bases between them. The germline V gene has CDR1 SGHAT and CDR2 FQNNGV.

This clone was seen only once. J is TRBJ2-5 and V is TRBV27, with D possibly matching TRBD2 (6 bases). This CDR3 has 13 residues. The ends were cut back, 6 bases at V and 5 bases at J, with 13 bases in the middle. Germline V gene sequence: CDR1 MNHEY, CDR2 SMNVEV (reference sequence). CDR3 in amino acids: CASSDRLGETQYF. The DNA for the CDR3 is TGTGCCAGCAGCGACAGACTAGGGGAGACCCAGTACTTC.

This rearrangement joins TRBV7-2 to TRBJ2-7; 9 positions match TRBD2. Germline CDR1 reads SGHTA; CDR2 reads FQGNSA. The CDR3 runs to 14 residues. After removal of 8 bases from V and 6 bases from J, the junction contained 11 bases not matched to a gene. The CDR3 here is CASLRASGTSEQYF. The DNA for the CDR3 is TGTGCCAGCCTCCGGGCTAGCGGGACTAGCGAGCAGTACTTC.

This chain links TRBV7-2 with TRBJ2-2, with no clear D. The length of the CDR3 is 11 residues. Germline V gives CDR1 SGHTA, CDR2 FQGNSA. V was cut by 0 bases and J by 7 bases, with 0 bases left in between. The CDR3 coding sequence is TGTGCCAGCAGCTTAGCCGGGGAGCTGTTTTTT. Amino acid sequence: CASSLAGELFF.

The genes are TRBV7-8 and TRBJ1-3; no reliable D call. Germline-derived CDR1 and CDR2 are SGHVS and FQNEAQ. Trimming took off 5 bases at V and 0 bases at J, with 11 bases between the two ends. The CDR3 runs 15 residues. The CDR3 sequence: CASSPQLHSGNTIYF. The CDR3 nucleotides are TGTGCCAGCAGCCCGCAGCTCCACTCTGGAAACACCATATATTTT.

The chain links TRBV28 to TRBJ1-1; 9 bases match TRBD1. Germline trimming cut 2 bases from V and 1 base from J; bases unmatched to any gene: 8. Germline assignment: CDR1 MDHEN and CDR2 SYDVKM. The CDR3 has 17 residues. This chain's CDR3 is CASSLPGGTGSNTEAFF. In nucleotides, the CDR3 is TGTGCCAGCAGTTTACCGGGCGGGACAGGGTCGAACACTGAAGCTTTCTTT.

V gene TRBV4-1 combines with J gene TRBJ1-6, with unresolved D. Germline V gene lookup returns CDR1 MGHRA and CDR2 YSYEKL. The length of the CDR3 is 17 residues. The V end was cut by 3 bases, the J end by 0 bases, with 12 bases between. The CDR3 DNA reads as TGCGCCAGCAGCCAGGGTGGATCGAGCTCCTATAATTCACCCCTCCACTTT. Residues: CASSQGGSSSYNSPLHF.

The rearrangement uses TRBV5-4 and TRBJ2-7, with no clear D. CDR3 length: 14 residues. Germline V gene data show CDR1 as SGHNT and CDR2 as YYREEE (reference sequence). Trimming took 4 bases from V and 1 from J, leaving 12 bases between them. This chain's CDR3 is CASSRTQMSYEQYF. The CDR3, as DNA: TGTGCCAGCAGCCGTACCCAAATGTCCTACGAGCAGTACTTC.

This clone was observed a single time. The chain joins TRBV4-1 to TRBJ2-2; 8 nucleotides agree with TRBD1. The J segment lost 3 bases and the V segment lost 1 base, leaving 10 bases of the junction unmatched. This CDR3 has 18 residues. In germline, CDR1 is MGHRA, CDR2 YSYEKL. In DNA form, the CDR3 reads TGCGCCAGCAGCCAAGTGGTCAGGGGGCGAGGGGACACCGGGGAGCTGTTTTTT. It yields the protein CASSQVVRGRGDTGELFF.

The genes are TRBV4-1 and TRBJ1-2; 9 bases match TRBD1. V gave up 6 bases and J gave up 3 bases; unmatched junction bases: 8. CDR3 length: 15 residues. The germline V gene has CDR1 MGHRA and CDR2 YSYEKL. In nucleotides, the CDR3 is TGCGCCAGCAGACCTCGACAGGGGGGAGACTATGGCTACACCTTC. Amino acids: CASRPRQGGDYGYTF.

The V gene is TRBV30, the J gene TRBJ1-1; no firm D call. Germline-derived CDR1 and CDR2 are GTSNPN and SVGIG (reference sequence). The CDR3 has 12 amino acids. Trimming removed 0 bases from V and 7 bases from J, with 9 bases in between. The CDR3 DNA is TGTGCCTGGAGTGTATCGGGGTATGAAGCTTTCTTT. Amino acid sequence: CAWSVSGYEAFF.

The chain couples TRBV18 to TRBJ2-2; D unresolved. The CDR3 runs to 12 residues. Trimming pared 3 bases from V and 7 bases from J, leaving 6 bases between. Germline-derived CDR1 and CDR2 are KGHSH and LQKENI. DNA for the CDR3: TGTGCCAGCTCACCTCCGGGCGGGGAGCTGTTTTTT. Translated: CASSPPGGELFF.

This chain uses TRBV27 with TRBJ1-5; D perhaps matches TRBD1 (5 bases). CDR3 size: 19 residues. Germline loops: CDR1 MNHEY, CDR2 SMNVEV (reference sequence). V was shortened by 5 bases and J by 0 bases, with 23 bases between the two germline ends. CDR3 sequence (DNA): TGTGCCAGCAGTCCCCGACAGATACACCCGTTCGCTAGCAATCAGCCCCAGCATTTT. Protein product: CASSPRQIHPFASNQPQHF.

This clone appeared a few times. V and J are TRBV5-1 and TRBJ2-5; the D gene is possibly TRBD2 (6 bases). This CDR3 contains 14 residues. Trimming removed 3 bases at V and 2 bases at J, with 11 bases between. The germline V gene has CDR1 SGHRS and CDR2 YFSETQ. The CDR3 here is CASSSGTPQETQYF. As DNA, the CDR3 is TGCGCCAGCAGCTCCGGGACTCCTCAAGAGACCCAGTACTTC. Full variable domain (rest looked up from reference TRBV5-1 and TRBJ2-5): KAGVTQTPRYLIKTRGQQVTLSCSPISGHRSVSWYQQTPGQGLQFLFEYFSETQRNKGNFPGRFSGRQFSNSRSEMNVSTLELGDSALYLCASSSGTPQETQYFGPGTRLLVL.

The chain uses TRBV5-4 and TRBJ2-2, with a tentative D call TRBD1 (7 bases). V shed 5 bases and J shed 6 bases, with 17 bases lying between them. Germline V gene lookup returns CDR1 SGHNT and CDR2 YYREEE (reference sequence). The CDR3 contains 15 residues. DNA for the CDR3: TGTGCCAGCAGGACCGGAGGGGGCCGGCCCGGGGAGCTGTTTTTT. This gives the protein CASRTGGGRPGELFF.